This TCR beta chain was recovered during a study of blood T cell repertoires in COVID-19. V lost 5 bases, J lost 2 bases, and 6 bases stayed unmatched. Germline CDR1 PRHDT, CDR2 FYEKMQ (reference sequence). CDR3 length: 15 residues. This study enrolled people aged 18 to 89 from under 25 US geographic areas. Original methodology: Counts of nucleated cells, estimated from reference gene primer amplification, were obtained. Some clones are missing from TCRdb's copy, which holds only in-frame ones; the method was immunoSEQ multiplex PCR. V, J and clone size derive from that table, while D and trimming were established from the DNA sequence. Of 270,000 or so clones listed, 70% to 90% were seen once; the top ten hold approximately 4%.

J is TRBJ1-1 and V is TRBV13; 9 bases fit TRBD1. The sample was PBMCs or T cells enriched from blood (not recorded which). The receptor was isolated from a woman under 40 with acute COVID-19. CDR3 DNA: TGTGCCAGCAGCGGAACAGGGGGCGGAAACACTGAAGCTTTCTTT. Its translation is CASSGTGGGNTEAFF.